The source of this TCR beta chain is a study of cytomegalovirus exposure and HLA in healthy donors. Findings of the study overall: The number of N-insertions in an Asian-associated ancestry cluster was reportedly below the 666-donor mean in a later analysis. Trimming of TCR beta V- and J-genes showed a link, identified in a later analysis, to a missense DCLRE1C variant.

PCR primers comprised 60 Vbeta and 13 Jbeta primers. Measured with immunoSEQ multiplex PCR; TCRdb has only the in-frame clones, and not every one. The sample records approximately 180,000 clones, roughly 87% being singletons. In regard to this clone: Its antigen is not known.

CDR1 GTSNPN and CDR2 SVGIG come from the germline V gene (reference sequence). CDR3 size: 15 residues. V lost 4 bases to trimming and J lost 3 bases, with 18 bases between them. This clonotype was obtained from a girl less than two years old in good health and CMV-seronegative. The sequencing input was PBMCs. The chain joins TRBV30 to TRBJ1-1, with D possibly matching TRBD1 (6 bases). The CDR3 sequence: CAWKNVEGVYTEAFF. CDR3 DNA: TGTGCCTGGAAAAATGTTGAGGGGGTTTACACTGAAGCTTTCTTT. The whole variable domain, filled in from reference TRBV30 and TRBJ1-1, reads SQTIHQWPATLVQPVGSPLSLECTVEGTSNPNLYWYRQAAGRGLQLLFYSVGIGQISSEVPQNLSASRPQDRQFILSSKKLLLSDSGFYLCAWKNVEGVYTEAFFGQGTRLTVV.